Sequencing of this T cell receptor beta chain was carried out in a study of low-dose radiotherapy and immunotherapy resistance in tumors. TCR amplification involved 15 to 20 PCR cycles with a constant-region primer and V-primer adapter. In TCRdb, the reads were re-called with MiXCR into one record per CDR3 protein. In the table there are over 50,000 distinct CDR3 sequences, 33% of which are singletons. The sample's time point: after trial treatment. Treatment indicated: LDRT plus nivolumab, ipilimumab, low-dose cyclophosphamide and aspirin (RACIN trial). CDR3 size: 17 residues. CDR1 is MNHEY and CDR2 is SMNVEV in the germline V gene (reference sequence). The trim removed 9 bases at V and 6 bases at J, leaving 19 bases unmatched.

This clonotype originated in a male donor with rectosigmoid adenocarcinoma. The chain employs TRBV27 and TRBJ2-3, with 9 bases fitting TRBD2. The sample in question was PBMCs, obtained after low-dose radiotherapy plus immunotherapy. For the CDR3, the DNA is TGTGCCAGTACTACACGCGATGAAAGAAGCGGGGGGGATACGCAGTATTTT. Translation: CASTTRDERSGGDTQYF.